These 27 T cell receptor beta chains were all obtained from the same sample, sequenced in a study of patients and donors after allogeneic stem cell transplantation. TCRdb recomputed calls from the RT-PCR reads with MiXCR, one row per CDR3 protein. The data hold some 960,000 distinct CDR3 sequences, with more than 15% observed a single time. Material for sequencing was blood, either unsorted or a sorted T cell fraction (not recorded which). All receptors derive from a human donor who was either an allogeneic HSCT recipient or a stem cell or donor lymphocyte infusion donor (not recorded which). It is not recorded whose cells these are; they may come from a transplant donor.

The chain employs TRBV6-1 and TRBJ2-3, with D unresolved. Per germline, CDR1 MNHNS and CDR2 SASEGT. The CDR3 consists of 15 residues. V gave up 6 bases and J gave up 1 base, with 14 bases separating them. The CDR3 region is CASRVRRNGTDTQYF. The CDR3 nucleotides are TGTGCCAGCAGGGTCCGACGAAATGGCACAGATACGCAGTATTTT.

This clonotype has at least ten counts. The chain carries TRBV20-1 and TRBJ2-1; 9 nucleotides agree with TRBD2. The CDR3 has 16 residues. V gave up 2 bases and J gave up 6 bases; unmatched junction bases: 11. In germline, CDR1 is DFQATT, CDR2 SNEGSKA (reference sequence). The CDR3 region has the DNA TGCAGTGCTAGAAAGGGTGGCGGGAGGGCGGGCAATGAGCAGTTCTTC. Translating gives CSARKGGGRAGNEQFF.

The V and J genes are TRBV4-3 and TRBJ1-2, with 7 nucleotides matching TRBD1. Germline-derived CDR1 and CDR2 are LGHNA and YSLEER. The CDR3 length is 17 residues. Unmatched junction bases numbered 10, after V lost 0 bases and J lost 3 bases. The CDR3 loop reads CASSQDYGTARDYGYTF. DNA for the CDR3: TGCGCCAGCAGCCAAGACTACGGGACAGCCCGGGACTATGGCTACACCTTC.

This clonotype was counted only a few times. V is TRBV4-2 and J is TRBJ2-5, with TRBD2 matching 7 bases. J was trimmed by 9 bases and V by 0 bases; bases with no gene match: 13. There are 16 residues in the CDR3. Germline V CDR1 and CDR2: LGHNA, YNFKEQ. The CDR3 reads CASSQDGASGVGAQYF. In DNA, the CDR3 is TGTGCCAGCAGCCAAGATGGGGCGAGCGGGGTGGGGGCCCAGTACTTC.

This clonotype has more than one count but fewer than ten. The chain is built from TRBV6-1 and TRBJ2-3; TRBD1 aligns across 7 bases. V lost 3 bases, J lost 1 base, and 4 bases stayed unmatched. There are 15 residues in the CDR3. Germline V gives CDR1 MNHNS, CDR2 SASEGT. The CDR3 sequence is CASSDDRVGTDTQYF. The DNA for the CDR3 is TGTGCCAGCAGTGACGACAGGGTCGGCACAGATACGCAGTATTTT.

The table lists this clonotype with a few counts. The chain carries TRBV4-2 and TRBJ1-1; TRBD1 agrees at 9 bases. Germline trimming cut 2 bases from V and 4 bases from J; bases unmatched to any gene: 5. Per germline, CDR1 LGHNA and CDR2 YNFKEQ. This CDR3 spans 15 amino acids. This CDR3 is CASSQLQGAVTEAFF. The CDR3 nucleotides read TGTGCCAGCAGCCAATTACAGGGGGCGGTCACTGAAGCTTTCTTT.

V usage is TRBV2 and J usage is TRBJ2-1, with D perhaps assigned TRBD1 or TRBD2 (5 bases each). CDR3 length: 15 amino acids. Germline V lookup: CDR1 SNHLY, CDR2 FYNNEI. V lost 6 bases to trimming and J lost 5 bases, with 17 bases between them. The CDR3 DNA follows: TGTGCCAGCAGAGGAGAGACGGGGCTAAACAATGAGCAGTTCTTC. Protein: CASRGETGLNNEQFF.

V gene TRBV27 combines with J gene TRBJ1-1, with D unclear. Trimming pared 5 bases from V and 5 bases from J, leaving 12 bases between. From germline, CDR1 is MNHEY and CDR2 SMNVEV (reference sequence). The CDR3 runs to 13 residues. CDR3 nucleotide sequence: TGTGCCAGCAGTCTCGACTGGAGGACTGAAGCTTTCTTT. Protein product: CASSLDWRTEAFF.

This clonotype was observed many times. The genes are TRBV24-1 and TRBJ2-1; unclear D gene. The CDR3 contains 15 residues. Germline loops: CDR1 KGHDR, CDR2 SFDVKD. V lost 0 bases and J lost 3, with 8 bases in between. CDR3 residues: CATSDLTDLYNEQFF. CDR3 bases: TGTGCCACCAGTGATTTGACAGACCTCTACAATGAGCAGTTCTTC.

Comment on this clonotype: Possible read error: a much larger clone is one base away. The chain uses TRBV7-2 and TRBJ2-5; no clear D. Trimming took off 5 bases at V and 4 bases at J, with 14 bases between the two ends. This CDR3 contains 14 residues. Per the germline V gene, CDR1 is SGHTA and CDR2 is FQGNSA. The CDR3 region has the DNA TGTGCCAGCAGCCCCACCGGGCTACTAGAGACCCAGTACTTC. Its protein product is CASSPTGLLETQYF.

This clonotype showed up many times. The rearrangement joins TRBV6-1 to TRBJ1-5; D remains ambiguous. The CDR3 totals 15 residues. From germline, CDR1 is MNHNS and CDR2 SASEGT. Trimming took 3 bases from V and 2 from J, leaving 11 bases between them. CDR3: CASSDSGSRNQPQHF. The DNA of the CDR3 is TGTGCCAGCAGTGATTCCGGCAGCCGCAATCAGCCCCAGCATTTT.

V and J are TRBV6-1 and TRBJ2-3; unclear D gene. There are 13 residues in the CDR3. V was cut by 6 bases and J by 4 bases, with 11 bases left in between. The germline V gene encodes CDR1 MNHNS and CDR2 SASEGT. The CDR3 sequence: CASSALEADTQYF. CDR3 in DNA: TGTGCCAGCAGCGCTCTAGAGGCAGATACGCAGTATTTT.

The rearrangement links TRBV7-9 to TRBJ2-5; D unclear. V was trimmed by 6 bases and J by 5 bases, leaving 13 bases between them. Germline CDR1 is SEHNR and CDR2 is FQNEAQ (reference sequence). This CDR3 has 13 amino acids. CDR3 in DNA: TGTGCCAGCAGTTCCGGCATATGGGAGACCCAGTACTTC. Protein product: CASSSGIWETQYF. Complete variable domain (other parts from reference TRBV7-9 and TRBJ2-5): DTGVSQNPRHKITKRGQNVTFRCDPISEHNRLYWYRQTLGQGPEFLTYFQNEAQLEKSRLLSDRFSAERPKGSFSTLEIQRTEQGDSAMYLCASSSGIWETQYFGPGTRLLVL.

The chain employs TRBV11-3 and TRBJ1-4; no definite D call. Germline CDR1 SGHNT, CDR2 YENEEA. This CDR3 comprises 15 residues. With 3 bases removed from V and 6 bases from J, the gap between germline ends came to 14 bases. The CDR3 region is CASSLNGRSDEKLFF. Written as DNA, the CDR3 is TGTGCCAGCAGCTTGAACGGACGGTCGGATGAAAAACTGTTTTTT.

This chain connects TRBV28 to TRBJ1-3; possible D gene TRBD1, 6 bases. The V gene lost 10 bases and the J gene lost 4 bases, with 26 bases spanning the gap. CDR1 is MDHEN and CDR2 is SYDVKM in the germline V gene. The CDR3 runs 17 residues. CDR3 region: CATTPAQGTAWGNTIYF. Written as DNA, the CDR3 is TGTGCCACCACCCCGGCCCAGGGGACGGCGTGGGGAAACACCATATATTTT.

The V call is TRBV12-3 or TRBV12-4, the J call TRBJ2-7; the match to TRBD1 covers 8 bases. The CDR3 has 14 residues. The trim removed 7 bases at V and 2 bases at J, leaving 7 bases unmatched. This CDR3 is CASNLGGQAYEQYF. As DNA, the CDR3 is TGTGCCAGCAACTTGGGGGGACAGGCCTACGAGCAGTACTTC.

CDR3 sequence: CATSRGLGPQSSSPLHF. In DNA, the CDR3 is TGTGCCACCAGCAGAGGCCTGGGGCCCCAAAGCAGCTCACCCCTCCACTTT. This rearrangement joins TRBV15 to TRBJ1-6, with D possibly being TRBD1 (5 bases). Trimming shortened V by 1 base and J by 10 bases, and 20 bases separated the two germline ends. The CDR3 consists of 17 residues. Germline CDR1 is LNHNV and CDR2 is YYDKDF (reference sequence).

This clonotype appeared once. The CDR3 region is CASSYSSGAEAFF. CDR3 sequence (DNA): TGTGCCAGCAGTTACTCTTCAGGGGCTGAAGCTTTCTTT. The V call is TRBV6-6, the J call TRBJ1-1; D possibly corresponds to TRBD1 (6 bases). V gave up 0 bases and J gave up 6 bases, with 8 bases separating them. The CDR3 runs to 13 residues. The germline V gene encodes CDR1 MNHNY and CDR2 SVGAGI (reference sequence).

There are many counts of this clonotype. The chain carries TRBV5-1 and TRBJ2-1, with 9 bases fitting TRBD2. The germline CDR1 and CDR2 sequences are SGHRS and YFSETQ. The V segment lost 4 bases and the J segment 5 bases; nucleotides outside the gene matches: 7. This CDR3 has 15 residues. The CDR3 nucleotides are TGCGCCAGCAGCCCAGTAGCGGGGGCCGACAATGAGCAGTTCTTC. Translating it yields CASSPVAGADNEQFF.

This clonotype was counted a few times. The V and J genes are TRBV6-5 and TRBJ2-6, with 8 bases that match TRBD2. This CDR3 contains 15 residues. The V gene end was trimmed by 2 bases and the J gene end by 4 bases; junction bases not matched to a gene: 1. Germline assignment: CDR1 MNHEY and CDR2 SVGAGI. This chain's CDR3 is CASSYTGGGANVLTF. DNA for the CDR3: TGTGCCAGCAGTTACACGGGGGGGGGGGCCAACGTCCTGACTTTC.

J is TRBJ1-1 and V is TRBV20-1; a weak D match, TRBD1 (5 bases). Between the trimmed V and J ends, which lost 3 bases and 3 bases, there was a span of 29 bases. Germline loops: CDR1 DFQATT, CDR2 SNEGSKA (reference sequence). The CDR3 contains 19 residues. CDR3 region: CSARERYSGRWVQDTEAFF. As DNA, the CDR3 is TGCAGTGCTAGGGAAAGGTATTCAGGGCGCTGGGTCCAGGACACTGAAGCTTTCTTT.

This clonotype showed up many times. This sequence joins TRBV20-1 and TRBJ1-2; a weak D match, TRBD1 (5 bases). The CDR3 covers 15 residues. CDR1 DFQATT and CDR2 SNEGSKA come from the germline V gene (reference sequence). Trimming removed 4 bases at V and 4 bases at J, with 19 bases between. The CDR3 bases are TGCAGTGCTATCCCAACAGGCAGCTCCCCCTATGGCTACACCTTC. It yields the protein CSAIPTGSSPYGYTF.

This clonotype was observed a few times. The chain employs TRBV5-1 and TRBJ2-6, with D tentatively TRBD2 (5 bases). The CDR3 sequence is 17 residues long. The germline V gene encodes CDR1 SGHRS and CDR2 YFSETQ. Trimming left V 6 bases short and J 2 bases short, with 18 bases between. The CDR3 DNA reads as TGCGCCAGCATGGTGGGAGTCAAGGGCCCTGGGGCCAACGTCCTGACTTTC. Protein product: CASMVGVKGPGANVLTF. The full variable domain, with the rest looked up from reference TRBV5-1 and TRBJ2-6, is KAGVTQTPRYLIKTRGQQVTLSCSPISGHRSVSWYQQTPGQGLQFLFEYFSETQRNKGNFPGRFSGRQFSNSRSEMNVSTLELGDSALYLCASMVGVKGPGANVLTFGAGSRLTVL.

This clonotype was seen a few times. The gene calls are TRBV5-1 and TRBJ2-3; D not resolved. V lost 4 bases and J lost 4, with 13 bases in between. Germline loops: CDR1 SGHRS, CDR2 YFSETQ. The CDR3 is 14 amino acids. CDR3 nucleotide sequence: TGCGCCAGCAGCCCCCCCCGTAGTTCAGATACGCAGTATTTT. Protein product: CASSPPRSSDTQYF.

The chain has TRBV14 and TRBJ1-1, with unresolved D. Germline lookup yields CDR1 SGHDN and CDR2 FVKESK. V was pared by 0 bases and J by 4 bases, with 9 bases between. The CDR3 runs 14 residues. The CDR3 loop reads CASSQDASATEAFF. CDR3 DNA: TGTGCCAGCAGCCAAGATGCGAGTGCCACTGAAGCTTTCTTT.

The rearrangement joins TRBV27 to TRBJ2-7, with TRBD1 as a possible D gene (5 bases). The CDR3 totals 14 residues. The V gene's germline CDR1 is MNHEY and CDR2 SMNVEV (reference sequence). Deletions cut 4 bases from V and 3 bases from J, with 13 bases between. The CDR3 DNA is TGTGCCAGCAGTTGGGGCTTGGGGTACTACGAGCAGTACTTC. Its translation: CASSWGLGYYEQYF.

This clonotype came up many times. V gene TRBV12-3 or TRBV12-4 combines with J gene TRBJ1-6; no definite D call. Trimming pared 3 bases from V and 6 bases from J, leaving 9 bases between. This CDR3 comprises 14 residues. The DNA of the CDR3 is TGTGCCAGCAGTTTGCGACACAGTAATTCACCCCTCCACTTT. Protein product: CASSLRHSNSPLHF.